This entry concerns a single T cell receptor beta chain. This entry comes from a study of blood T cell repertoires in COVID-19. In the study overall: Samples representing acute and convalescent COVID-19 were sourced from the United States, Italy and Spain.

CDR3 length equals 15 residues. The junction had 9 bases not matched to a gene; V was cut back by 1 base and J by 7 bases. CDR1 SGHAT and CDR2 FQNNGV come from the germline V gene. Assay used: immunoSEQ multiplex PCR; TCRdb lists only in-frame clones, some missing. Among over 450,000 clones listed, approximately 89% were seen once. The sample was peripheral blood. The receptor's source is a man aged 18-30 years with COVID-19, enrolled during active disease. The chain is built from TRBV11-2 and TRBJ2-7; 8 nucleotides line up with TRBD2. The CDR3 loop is CASSLGGTRVKEQYF. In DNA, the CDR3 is TGTGCCAGCAGCTTAGGGGGGACTAGGGTTAAGGAGCAGTACTTC.